One and the same sample provided the 5 T cell receptor beta chains below, sequenced in a study of T cells after yellow fever vaccination. One entry per CDR3 protein results from TCRdb running MiXCR on the 5' RACE reads. Among approximately 110,000 distinct CDR3 sequences, 6.5% to 8% were seen once, and the ten largest hold 2% to 3%. The sequencing here drew on CD4+ T cells sorted from PBMCs, taken 10 days after the first yellow fever vaccination. The receptors stem from a man between 18 and 35 years old who received the YFV17D yellow fever vaccine.

At least ten counts were recorded for this clonotype. The J gene is TRBJ1-5, the V gene TRBV5-1, with 7 bases fitting TRBD1. The V and J ends lost 4 bases and 6 bases, in that order; junction bases with no gene match: 7. The germline gives CDR1 SGHRS, CDR2 YFSETQ. The CDR3 has 14 amino acids. The CDR3 reads CASSQTGVGQPQHF. The CDR3 DNA is TGCGCCAGCAGCCAAACAGGGGTCGGTCAGCCCCAGCATTTT.

CDR3 DNA: TGTGCCAGTAGTATCGGGGTGAATCCCTACGAGCAGTACTTC. This encodes CASSIGVNPYEQYF. The chain combines TRBV19 with TRBJ2-7, with D possibly being TRBD2 (5 bases). The V gene's germline CDR1 is LNHDA and CDR2 SQIVND (reference sequence). V gave up 3 bases and J gave up 2 bases, with 11 bases separating them. The CDR3 loop spans 14 amino acids.

This chain connects TRBV18 to TRBJ2-7; 7 bases fit TRBD2. The CDR3 contains 17 residues. Trimming at V came to 4 bases and at J to 0 bases, leaving 12 bases not matched to a gene. Germline-derived CDR1 and CDR2 are KGHSH and LQKENI. The CDR3 region is CASSRNQAGEGSYEQYF. The CDR3 DNA reads TGTGCCAGCTCACGCAATCAGGCCGGGGAGGGCTCCTACGAGCAGTACTTC.

This clonotype has a count of ten or more. The chain combines TRBV5-1 with TRBJ2-7; D possibly corresponds to TRBD2 (6 bases). Trimming cost V 5 bases and J 6 bases, with 18 bases left between them. Germline loops: CDR1 SGHRS, CDR2 YFSETQ. The CDR3 is 14 amino acids. The CDR3 reads CASSLDRGTVEQYF. In nucleotides, the CDR3 is TGCGCCAGCAGTCTCGACCGGGGGACCGTCGAGCAGTACTTC.

At least ten counts were recorded for this clonotype. V is TRBV12-3 or TRBV12-4 and J is TRBJ1-6; D ambiguous. Trimming pared 7 bases from V and 6 bases from J, leaving 13 bases between. This CDR3 has 14 residues. The CDR3 reads CASKREGFNSPLHF. The DNA for the CDR3 is TGTGCCAGCAAACGGGAGGGATTTAATTCACCCCTCCACTTT.